This T cell receptor beta chain was recovered during a study of blood T cell repertoires in COVID-19 (dated by TCRdb to the early 2020s). For the wider study: Samples from collaborators originated in the United States, Italy and Spain and spanned both the acute and convalescent phases of COVID-19. The prospective study material was composed of cDNA or gDNA derived from T cells, B-cell-depleted T cells, or PBMCs. Deeply sampled blood TCRbeta repertoires from subjects exposed to, actively infected with, or recovered from COVID-19 were included in the dataset. A freely available public database, intended as a resource for researchers studying the immune response to SARS-CoV-2, is where the repertoires were released. Samples were obtained from the ongoing ImmuneRACE study (first 160 participants) and from 950 to 1,500 subjects provided by 6 global collaborators. Sample metadata almost always included a de-identified subject ID, COVID-19 status, age in years and sex. Where available, HLA class I and class II types were obtained from metadata supplied by the sample provider rather than from assay-based typing. On the study overall, not on this receptor specifically: Clinical and demographic metadata were provided uncurated, with the amount varying by source and participant.

Whole blood was collected in K2EDTA tubes by collaborating institutions according to the institutions' own protocols. For TCRbeta analysis, collaborators shipped samples in one of three forms: frozen whole blood, isolated PBMCs, or DNA extracted from either of those sample types. TCRbeta CDR3 regions were amplified from genomic DNA using the immunoSEQ Assay, a bias-controlled multiplex PCR. The paper's data handling went like this. The number of nucleated cells in each sample was estimated from the amplification of reference gene primers within the assay. To quantify the absolute abundance of each unique TCRbeta CDR3 rearrangement, sequence reads were collapsed and filtered. For each sample, productive Simpson clonality was calculated as the square root of Simpson's diversity index over productive rearrangements. In TCRdb, the immuneACCESS table is reduced to in-frame sequences with V and J assigned. These tables do not hold every clone; where another copy was compared, an unresolved V gene accounts for under half, and the others remain unexplained. V and J calls plus clone size are reproduced from that table; the DNA served to infer D and trimming. Across this sample there are about 230,000 clones, with around 78% seen only once. The top ten clones comprise approximately 2.6% of the sample.

This clone was counted a single time. Its cognate antigen has yet to be identified. Per-base quality was not reported, and no clone a single base away is much larger than it. From the cysteine up to the phenylalanine, the CDR3 has a length of 13 residues. Just CDR3 DNA is preserved here, 39 bases in frame from base 1. From the germline V gene (reference sequence), CDR1 is SGHKS and CDR2 is YYEKEE. At the junction V is shortened by 4 bases and J by 0 bases, with 8 bases in between. The sample comprised peripheral blood. This sequence was found in an older woman with active or convalescent COVID-19. The V and J genes are TRBV5-5 and TRBJ2-7, with a weak D call of TRBD2 (5 bases match). In nucleotide form, the sequence is TGTGCCAGCAGCGCGGGCCCCTCCTACGAGCAGTACTTC. This codes for CASSAGPSYEQYF.